The clone carrying this T cell receptor beta chain was recorded at least ten times. Its antigen is not known. The data were obtained in a study of T cell repertoires in cytomegalovirus infection. In the study overall: Both CMV infection and a matching HLA type were indicated by public TCR beta signatures. Study-wide findings and caveats: Adding up the frequency of public TCR beta families identified people who carried CMV plus the relevant HLA. What dominated the ex vivo response were HLA-C-restricted CMV-specific TCR beta clonotypes.

TCRdb re-derived calls from the reads in MiXCR, one entry per CDR3 protein. The sample records about 530,000 distinct CDR3 sequences, around a quarter being singletons. Sequencing was done on a sample of PBMCs. The receptor's source is a human donor in good health (CMV status not recorded). Some clones in this sample may be carry-over from other donors' samples.

DNA of the CDR3: TGTGCCAGCAGCCCAAATAGCGGGAGGGCCGGAGAGACCCAGTACTTC. Protein product: CASSPNSGRAGETQYF. The rearrangement joins TRBV7-6 to TRBJ2-5; 11 nucleotides match TRBD2. Germline V gene lookup returns CDR1 SGHVS and CDR2 FNYEAQ. Trimming cost V 5 bases and J 4 bases; bases outside gene matches: 9. The CDR3 contains 16 residues.